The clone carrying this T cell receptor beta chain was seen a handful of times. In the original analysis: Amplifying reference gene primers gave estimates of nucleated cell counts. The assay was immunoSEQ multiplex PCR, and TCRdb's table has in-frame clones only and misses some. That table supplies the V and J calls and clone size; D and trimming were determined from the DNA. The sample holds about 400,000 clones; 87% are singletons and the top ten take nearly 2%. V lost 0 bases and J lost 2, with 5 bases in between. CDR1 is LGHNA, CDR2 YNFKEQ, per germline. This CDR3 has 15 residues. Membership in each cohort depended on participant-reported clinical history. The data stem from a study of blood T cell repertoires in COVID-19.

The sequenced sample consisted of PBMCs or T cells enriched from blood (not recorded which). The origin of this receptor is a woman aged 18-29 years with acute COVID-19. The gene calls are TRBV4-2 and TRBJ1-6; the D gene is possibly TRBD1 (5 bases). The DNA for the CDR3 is TGTGCCAGCAGCCAAGAGGACACCTATAATTCACCCCTCCACTTT. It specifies CASSQEDTYNSPLHF.